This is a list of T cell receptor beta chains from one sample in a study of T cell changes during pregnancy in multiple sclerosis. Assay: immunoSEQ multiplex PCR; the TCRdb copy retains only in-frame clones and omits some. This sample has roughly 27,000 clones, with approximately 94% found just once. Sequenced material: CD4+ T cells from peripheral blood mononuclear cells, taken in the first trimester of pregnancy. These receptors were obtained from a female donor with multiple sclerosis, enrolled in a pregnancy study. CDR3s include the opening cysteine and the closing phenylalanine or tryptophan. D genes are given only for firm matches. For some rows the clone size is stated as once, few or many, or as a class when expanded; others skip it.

CDR3 DNA: TGTGCCAGCAGCCCCCCGGGACTAGGCCTAGACAATGAGCAGTTCTTC; CDR3 protein: CASSPPGLGLDNEQFF; D gene: TRBD2; clone size: once; J gene: TRBJ2-1; V gene: TRBV9
CDR3 DNA: TGTGCCAGTAGTACCCGGACAGTCATAGCCAAAAACATTCAGTACTTC; CDR3 protein: CASSTRTVIAKNIQYF; D gene: .; clone size: .; J gene: TRBJ2-4; V gene: TRBV19
CDR3 DNA: TGTGCCAGCAGTCGGACAGGGTTTTACACCGGGGAGCTGTTTTTT; CDR3 protein: CASSRTGFYTGELFF; D gene: TRBD1; clone size: .; J gene: TRBJ2-2; V gene: TRBV14
CDR3 DNA: TGTGCCAGCAGAAAGGCGGGGGGGCGCGAGCAGTACTTC; CDR3 protein: CASRKAGGREQYF; D gene: TRBD2; clone size: .; J gene: TRBJ2-7; V gene: TRBV6-5
CDR3 DNA: TGCGCCAGCAGCCGGAGCCAAGAGACCCAGTACTTC; CDR3 protein: CASSRSQETQYF; D gene: .; clone size: .; J gene: TRBJ2-5; V gene: TRBV5-1
CDR3 DNA: TGTGCCAGCAGGGGCGGGGGTGCCCACGAGCAGTACTTC; CDR3 protein: CASRGGGAHEQYF; D gene: TRBD2; clone size: few; J gene: TRBJ2-7; V gene: TRBV2
CDR3 DNA: TGTGCCAGCAGCTTGCCAGGGGCTGAGACCCAGTACTTC; CDR3 protein: CASSLPGAETQYF; D gene: .; clone size: .; J gene: TRBJ2-5; V gene: TRBV5-4
CDR3 DNA: TGTGCCACCAGCAGAGAACTGGTGGTACCGGGGGAGCTGTTTTTT; CDR3 protein: CATSRELVVPGELFF; D gene: .; clone size: .; J gene: TRBJ2-2; V gene: TRBV15
CDR3 DNA: TGCGCCAGCAGCCCCGGGACAGCCGAGAGCGAAAAACTGTTTTTT; CDR3 protein: CASSPGTAESEKLFF; D gene: TRBD1; clone size: .; J gene: TRBJ1-4; V gene: TRBV5-1
CDR3 DNA: TGTGCCAGCAGCTTCGACCGGGACAGAGTTTTGTATTTT; CDR3 protein: CASSFDRDRVLYF; D gene: TRBD1; clone size: .; J gene: TRBJ2-3; V gene: TRBV7-8
CDR3 DNA: TGCGCCAGCAGCTTGAACGCAGGGGATTATGAAAAACTGTTTTTT; CDR3 protein: CASSLNAGDYEKLFF; D gene: .; clone size: once; J gene: TRBJ1-4; V gene: TRBV5-1
CDR3 DNA: TGCGCCAGCAGCTCGACAGGCCTCCGCTCCTACGAGCAGTACTTC; CDR3 protein: CASSSTGLRSYEQYF; D gene: .; clone size: .; J gene: TRBJ2-7; V gene: TRBV5-1
CDR3 DNA: TGTGCCAGCAGTTTAGCCAGCGGGGTCTACGAGCAGTACTTC; CDR3 protein: CASSLASGVYEQYF; D gene: TRBD2; clone size: once; J gene: TRBJ2-7; V gene: TRBV28